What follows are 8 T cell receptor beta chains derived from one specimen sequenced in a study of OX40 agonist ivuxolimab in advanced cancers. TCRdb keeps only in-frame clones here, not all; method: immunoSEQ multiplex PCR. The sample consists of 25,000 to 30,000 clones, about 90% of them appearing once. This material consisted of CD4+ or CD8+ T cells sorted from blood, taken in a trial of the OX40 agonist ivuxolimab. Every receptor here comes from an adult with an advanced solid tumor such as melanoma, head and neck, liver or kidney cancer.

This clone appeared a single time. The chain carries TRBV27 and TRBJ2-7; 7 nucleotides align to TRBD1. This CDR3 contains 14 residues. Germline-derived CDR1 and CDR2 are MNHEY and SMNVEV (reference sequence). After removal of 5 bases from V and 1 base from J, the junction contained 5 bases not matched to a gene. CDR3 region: CASSPGTASYEQYF. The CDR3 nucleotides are TGTGCCAGCAGTCCCGGGACAGCGTCCTACGAGCAGTACTTC.

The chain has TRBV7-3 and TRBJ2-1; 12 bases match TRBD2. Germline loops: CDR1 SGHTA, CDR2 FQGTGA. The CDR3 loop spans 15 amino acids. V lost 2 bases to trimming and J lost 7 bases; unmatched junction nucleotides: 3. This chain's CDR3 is CASSLLAGGRNEQFF. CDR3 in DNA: TGTGCCAGCAGCTTACTAGCGGGAGGGCGGAATGAGCAGTTCTTC.

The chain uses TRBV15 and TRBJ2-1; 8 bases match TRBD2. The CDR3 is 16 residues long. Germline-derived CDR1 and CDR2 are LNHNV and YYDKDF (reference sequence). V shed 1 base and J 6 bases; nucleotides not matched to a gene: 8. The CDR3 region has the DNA TGTGCCACCAGCAGAGGAAGCGGGAGTTCGATCAATGAGCAGTTCTTC. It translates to CATSRGSGSSINEQFF.

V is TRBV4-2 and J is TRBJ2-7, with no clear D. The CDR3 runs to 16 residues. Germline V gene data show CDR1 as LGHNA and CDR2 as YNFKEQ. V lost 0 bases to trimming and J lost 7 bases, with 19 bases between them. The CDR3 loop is CASSQDSMYPGLEQYF. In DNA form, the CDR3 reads TGTGCCAGCAGCCAAGATTCGATGTATCCGGGCTTGGAGCAGTACTTC.

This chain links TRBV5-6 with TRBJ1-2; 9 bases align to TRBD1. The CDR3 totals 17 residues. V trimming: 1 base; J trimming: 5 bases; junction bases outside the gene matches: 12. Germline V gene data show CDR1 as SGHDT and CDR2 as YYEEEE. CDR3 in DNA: TGTGCCAGCAGCTTGTTGGGGGCCGGACAGGGGACTTATGGCTACACCTTC. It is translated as CASSLLGAGQGTYGYTF.

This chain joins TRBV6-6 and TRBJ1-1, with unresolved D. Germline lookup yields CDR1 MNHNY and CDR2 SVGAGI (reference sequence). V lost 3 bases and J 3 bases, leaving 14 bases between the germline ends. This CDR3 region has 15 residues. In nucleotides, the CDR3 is TGTGCCAGCAGTTATTCGTCCTGGGCGGACACTGAAGCTTTCTTT. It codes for CASSYSSWADTEAFF.

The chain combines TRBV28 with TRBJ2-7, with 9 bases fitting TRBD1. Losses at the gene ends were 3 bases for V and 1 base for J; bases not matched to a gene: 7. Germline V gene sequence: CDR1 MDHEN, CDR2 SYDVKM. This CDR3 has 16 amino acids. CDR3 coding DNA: TGTGCCAGCAGTTTGGCGAGGACAGGGGATTCCTACGAGCAGTACTTC. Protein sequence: CASSLARTGDSYEQYF.

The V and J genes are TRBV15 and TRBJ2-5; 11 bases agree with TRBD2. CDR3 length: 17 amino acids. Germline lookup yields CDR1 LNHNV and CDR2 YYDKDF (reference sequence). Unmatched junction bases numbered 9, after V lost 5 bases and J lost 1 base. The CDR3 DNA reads TGTGCCACCAGCGCCCACGGGACTAGCGGAAGCCAAGAGACCCAGTACTTC. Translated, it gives CATSAHGTSGSQETQYF.